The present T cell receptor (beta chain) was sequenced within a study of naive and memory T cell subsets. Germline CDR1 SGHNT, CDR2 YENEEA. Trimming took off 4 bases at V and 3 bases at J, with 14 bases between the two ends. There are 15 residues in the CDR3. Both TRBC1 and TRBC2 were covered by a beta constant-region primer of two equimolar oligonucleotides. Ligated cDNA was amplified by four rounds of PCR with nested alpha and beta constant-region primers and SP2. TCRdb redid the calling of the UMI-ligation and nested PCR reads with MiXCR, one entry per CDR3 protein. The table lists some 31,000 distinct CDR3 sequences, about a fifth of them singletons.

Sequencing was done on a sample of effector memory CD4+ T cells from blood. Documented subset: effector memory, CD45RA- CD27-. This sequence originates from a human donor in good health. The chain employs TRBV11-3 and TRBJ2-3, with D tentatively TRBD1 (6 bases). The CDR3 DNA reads TGTGCCAGCAGCTCCCGAGGGGGTTGGACAGATACGCAGTATTTT. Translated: CASSSRGGWTDTQYF.